The rows below give T cell receptor beta chains drawn from one sample of a study of OX40 agonist ivuxolimab in advanced cancers. TCRdb's copy holds only in-frame clones and misses some; the assay was immunoSEQ multiplex PCR. The repertoire holds tens of thousands of clones, over 90% seen once, with roughly 25% in the top ten. The input for sequencing was CD4+ or CD8+ T cells sorted from blood, taken in a trial of the OX40 agonist ivuxolimab. The receptors come from an adult with an advanced solid tumor such as melanoma, head and neck, liver or kidney cancer. Each CDR3 is given with its conserved first and last residue. D genes are given only for firm matches. A clone size is listed for some rows: how often the clone was seen (once, few, many), or a class if it is expanded.

DNA	CDR3	V	J	size	D
TGTGCCAGCACTCCAGGGCTGCTTCTCGTCCCCTACGAGCAGTACTTC	CASTPGLLLVPYEQYF	TRBV27	TRBJ2-7	once	-
TGTGCCAGCAGTTTTAACGAGCAGTTCTTC	CASSFNEQFF	TRBV28	TRBJ2-1	-	-
TGTGCCTGTAGCCGGGACAGGGTGCTCGAGCAGTACTTC	CACSRDRVLEQYF	TRBV30	TRBJ2-7	-	TRBD1
TGTGCCAGCAGCACCCTAAGCGGGAGTGCATCCCATGAGCAGTTCTTC	CASSTLSGSASHEQFF	TRBV11-2	TRBJ2-1	-	TRBD2
TGCGCCAGCAGCCAAAGACTAGCGGACACCTACAATGAGCAGTTCTTC	CASSQRLADTYNEQFF	TRBV4-1	TRBJ2-1	-	TRBD2
TGTGCCAGCATCAAAGGGGGGCTAGCGGGAAGGGAGACCCAGTACTTC	CASIKGGLAGRETQYF	TRBV2	TRBJ2-5	-	TRBD2
TGTGCCAGCAGCCTCAGGGGTAGCGGGGGCGAGCAGTACTTC	CASSLRGSGGEQYF	TRBV6-5	TRBJ2-7	once	TRBD2
TGTGCCTGGACCCAAGGCACTGAAGCTTTCTTT	CAWTQGTEAFF	TRBV30	TRBJ1-1	-	-
TGTGCCAGCAGTCCCCCCAGCGGAGAAACCGTGAGAGAGCAGTACTTC	CASSPPSGETVREQYF	TRBV27	TRBJ2-7	-	-
TGCAGCGTTGAAGCTGGCACAGGGAGCGAGACCCAGTACTTC	CSVEAGTGSETQYF	TRBV29-1	TRBJ2-5	once	-
TGTGCCAGCAGCTTAGATCTAACCGAAGCTCGGGGTGAGCAGTTCTTC	CASSLDLTEARGEQFF	TRBV11-2	TRBJ2-1	-	-
TGTGCCAGCAGCCAAGAATTGGGAGAACAGGCGCCCTACGAGCAGTACTTC	CASSQELGEQAPYEQYF	TRBV4-2	TRBJ2-7	-	-
TGTGCCAGCAGCTTGCAGGGACAAGAGACCCAGTACTTC	CASSLQGQETQYF	TRBV13	TRBJ2-5	-	-
TGTGCCTGGGAAGAGGGGAGCGGTCAGCCCCAGCATTTT	CAWEEGSGQPQHF	TRBV7-9	TRBJ1-5	few	-
TGTGCCTGCCCTAGCAGACACTCCTACAATGAGCAGTTCTTC	CACPSRHSYNEQFF	TRBV30	TRBJ2-1	-	-
TGTGCCAGCAGCTTACTCGGAGGCGGCAATGAGCAGTTCTTC	CASSLLGGGNEQFF	TRBV7-9	TRBJ2-1	-	-
TGTGCCAGTAGTATCATCAGTCGGACTAGTTCCTATGAGCAGTTCTTC	CASSIISRTSSYEQFF	TRBV19	TRBJ2-1	-	TRBD2
TGTGCCAGCACCCCCGGCTCTGGGGCCAACGTCCTGACTTTC	CASTPGSGANVLTF	TRBV6-5	TRBJ2-6	-	-
TGTGCCAGTAGCGTCACAGGGGGCCATAACTACGAGCAGTACTTC	CASSVTGGHNYEQYF	TRBV19	TRBJ2-7	-	TRBD1
TGCAGCGCAAAGGGACAGGGGGCTGGCTACACCTTC	CSAKGQGAGYTF	TRBV29-1	TRBJ1-2	-	TRBD1
TGTGCCAGCATTGAGGGGCGAGATGAGCAGTTCTTC	CASIEGRDEQFF	TRBV2	TRBJ2-1	-	-
TGTGCCAGCAGTCACTCGGACCGAGCCTACGAGCAGTACTTC	CASSHSDRAYEQYF	TRBV6-6	TRBJ2-7	-	-
TGTGCCAGCAGCCAAGATGAAGAGCAGTACTTC	CASSQDEEQYF	TRBV14	TRBJ2-5	-	-
TGTGCCAGCAGTGACGGGCACTCGAACACTGAAGCTTTCTTT	CASSDGHSNTEAFF	TRBV6-4	TRBJ1-1	-	-
TGCGCCAGCAGCCAAGAATCGGGGCTCTATGGCTACACCTTC	CASSQESGLYGYTF	TRBV4-3	TRBJ1-2	-	-
TGTGCCATCCGTCCACCCGGACTAGAATTATCCAATGAGCAGTTCTTC	CAIRPPGLELSNEQFF	TRBV5-4	TRBJ2-1	-	TRBD2
TGTGCCAGCAGCCCCGGACTAGTTAATACGCAGTATTTT	CASSPGLVNTQYF	TRBV7-6	TRBJ2-3	-	TRBD2
TGTGCCAGCAGTTTGGTCGGGATTTGGGATACGCAGTATTTT	CASSLVGIWDTQYF	TRBV27	TRBJ2-3	-	-
TGCGCCAGCAGCCTCCCTGGAGGGTACAATGAGCAGTTCTTC	CASSLPGGYNEQFF	TRBV4-1	TRBJ2-1	-	-
TGTGCCAGCAGCTTGAGTAGCAATCAGCCCCAGCATTTT	CASSLSSNQPQHF	TRBV11-2	TRBJ1-5	once	-
TGCGCCAGCAGCTTGGTAGGGTCCTCCTACGAGCAGTACTTC	CASSLVGSSYEQYF	TRBV5-1	TRBJ2-7	-	-
TGTGCCAGCGCCCGACAGGACACTGAAGCTTTCTTT	CASARQDTEAFF	TRBV28	TRBJ1-1	few	-
TGCGCCAGCAGCTTGGTTCCCCTCCAGACCCAGTACTTC	CASSLVPLQTQYF	TRBV5-1	TRBJ2-5	-	-
TGTGCCAGCAGCACCGAGCGGGAGTTGGGGTACGAGCAGTACTTC	CASSTERELGYEQYF	TRBV28	TRBJ2-7	-	TRBD2
TGTGCCAGCAGCTCCGTCCTCCAGCCCCAGCATTTT	CASSSVLQPQHF	TRBV7-8	TRBJ1-5	-	-
TGTGCCAGCAGCTACCTTTCATGGGGTGACACTGAAGCTTTCTTT	CASSYLSWGDTEAFF	TRBV5-6	TRBJ1-1	-	-
TGTGCCAGCAGCCAAGGCGCGGGTGAGCAGTACTTC	CASSQGAGEQYF	TRBV9	TRBJ2-7	-	-
TGTGCCAGCAGCTTAAGTGTATCCCTTGAAGCTTTCTTT	CASSLSVSLEAFF	TRBV7-9	TRBJ1-1	once	-
TGTGCCAGCAGTGACCCCTACAATCAGCCCCAGCATTTT	CASSDPYNQPQHF	TRBV6-6	TRBJ1-5	-	-
TGTGCCAGCAGTTCGGGACTAGCGGTCTCAGATACGCAGTATTTT	CASSSGLAVSDTQYF	TRBV6-5	TRBJ2-3	once	TRBD2
TGTGCCAGCAGCTTTCCAGCCAGGTACGAGCAGTACTTC	CASSFPARYEQYF	TRBV7-9	TRBJ2-7	-	-
TGCGCCAGCAGCTTGCGGGAGCGGGGTTGGGATACGCAGTATTTT	CASSLRERGWDTQYF	TRBV5-1	TRBJ2-3	-	TRBD2
TGCGCCAGCAGCTTCCAAGGAGGAGGGACTGAAGCTTTCTTT	CASSFQGGGTEAFF	TRBV5-1	TRBJ1-1	medium-sized	-
TGTGCCAGCAGACGAGCAGGCTTGGACGAGCAGTACTTC	CASRRAGLDEQYF	TRBV27	TRBJ2-7	-	-
TGTGCCAGCAGTGTTTCCTACGAGCAGTACTTC	CASSVSYEQYF	TRBV6-1	TRBJ2-7	-	-
TGTGCCAGCAGTTACTCCTCTCGGTCCTACGAGCAGTACTTC	CASSYSSRSYEQYF	TRBV6-5	TRBJ2-7	-	-
TGTGCCAGCAGTTTTGGGCTAGCGGGGATTACGCAGTATTTT	CASSFGLAGITQYF	TRBV27	TRBJ2-3	-	TRBD2
TGTGCCAGCAGCTTGGGGCTGCGGGGGGCCTACAATGAGCAGTTCTTC	CASSLGLRGAYNEQFF	TRBV7-2	TRBJ2-1	-	TRBD2
TGTGCCACCAATACGGGACAGGGATTTTACGAGCAGTACTTC	CATNTGQGFYEQYF	TRBV2	TRBJ2-7	-	TRBD1